This T cell receptor (beta chain) comes out of a study of T cell changes during pregnancy in multiple sclerosis. This clone was counted a single time. Assay used: immunoSEQ multiplex PCR; TCRdb lists only in-frame clones, some missing. The sample holds around 80,000 clones, about 90% seen once. The V gene's germline CDR1 is SGHRS and CDR2 YFSETQ. The CDR3 runs to 16 residues. V lost 0 bases and J 5 bases, leaving 14 bases between the germline ends. The clonotype comes from a female donor with multiple sclerosis, enrolled in a pregnancy study. Here the sequenced sample was peripheral blood, taken before pregnancy. The gene calls are TRBV5-1 and TRBJ2-2; D gene unclear. The CDR3 region is CASSLAVGEETGELFF. In DNA form, the CDR3 reads TGCGCCAGCAGCTTGGCTGTAGGTGAGGAGACCGGGGAGCTGTTTTTT.